The rows below give T cell receptor beta chains drawn from one sample of a study of cytomegalovirus exposure and HLA in healthy donors. Some clones are missing from TCRdb's copy, which holds only in-frame ones; the method was immunoSEQ multiplex PCR. The sample carries under 95,000 clones, more than 70% recorded once. The sequenced material came from PBMCs. These receptors were obtained from a middle-aged man in good health and CMV-seronegative. Both conserved end residues are part of each CDR3. The D gene is left open where the match is weak. Only some rows state a clone size, as once, few, many or a class for expanded clones.

cdr3_aa | cdr3_nt | d_call | j_call | v_call | clone_size
CASRQGGVNEKLFF | TGCGCCAGCAGACAGGGTGGTGTTAATGAAAAACTGTTTTTT | . | TRBJ1-4 | TRBV5-1 | .
CASSLAGVGQPQHF | TGTGCCAGCAGCTTAGCCGGGGTCGGTCAGCCCCAGCATTTT | . | TRBJ1-5 | TRBV11-3 | .
CASSTNRGHPSYEQYF | TGTGCCAGCAGTACAAACAGGGGGCACCCTTCCTACGAGCAGTACTTC | TRBD1 | TRBJ2-7 | TRBV28 | once
CASSLGLQKNEKLFF | TGTGCCAGCAGCTTGGGATTACAAAAGAATGAAAAACTGTTTTTT | . | TRBJ1-4 | TRBV5-4 | .
CASSHGLAGTYEQYF | TGTGCCAGCAGCCACGGACTAGCGGGGACCTACGAGCAGTACTTC | TRBD2 | TRBJ2-7 | TRBV11-3 | .
CASSLGLVRDTQYF | TGTGCCAGCAGCCTAGGACTAGTGCGAGATACGCAGTATTTT | TRBD2 | TRBJ2-3 | TRBV5-6 | .
CASSPGQANTEAFF | TGTGCCAGCAGCCCAGGACAGGCCAACACTGAAGCTTTCTTT | TRBD1 | TRBJ1-1 | TRBV5-5 | .
CAVGGTSGTYNEQFF | TGTGCCGTAGGAGGAACTAGCGGAACCTACAATGAGCAGTTCTTC | TRBD2 | TRBJ2-1 | TRBV6-1 | .
CASSINPGAEAFF | TGTGCCAGCAGTATCAACCCCGGAGCTGAAGCTTTCTTT | . | TRBJ1-1 | TRBV28 | .
CASSPLRDRGDSPLHF | TGTGCCAGCAGCCCTCTCCGGGACAGGGGGGATTCACCCCTCCACTTT | TRBD1 | TRBJ1-6 | TRBV5-8 | .
CASKLIAGSLTDTQYF | TGTGCCAGTAAACTAATAGCGGGGAGCCTCACAGATACGCAGTATTTT | TRBD2 | TRBJ2-3 | TRBV19 | once
CASSSGGSFFDLAQHF | TGTGCCAGTAGCTCGGGGGGGTCATTTTTTGATTTAGCCCAGCATTTT | . | TRBJ1-5 | TRBV19 | .
CASRGTGQGANEQYF | TGTGCCAGCAGGGGAACGGGACAGGGGGCAAATGAGCAGTACTTC | TRBD1 | TRBJ2-7 | TRBV5-6 | few
CASSLRQGSSPLHF | TGTGCCAGTAGCTTAAGACAGGGGTCTTCACCCCTCCACTTT | TRBD1 | TRBJ1-6 | TRBV19 | once
CASKASGGANGELFF | TGTGCCAGTAAGGCTAGCGGGGGGGCCAACGGGGAGCTGTTTTTT | TRBD2 | TRBJ2-2 | TRBV19 | .
CASSSAGLNNEQFF | TGTGCCAGCAGTTCAGCGGGACTGAACAATGAGCAGTTCTTC | TRBD2 | TRBJ2-1 | TRBV27 | .
CAYLGIATNNEQFF | TGTGCCTACCTCGGGATTGCCACTAACAATGAGCAGTTCTTC | . | TRBJ2-1 | TRBV30 | .
CASTQETSGRGYEQYF | TGTGCCAGCACCCAGGAGACTAGCGGGAGGGGTTACGAGCAGTACTTC | TRBD2 | TRBJ2-7 | TRBV6-6 | few
CASSYPRGTGELFF | TGTGCCAGCAGTTACCCCAGGGGAACCGGGGAGCTGTTTTTT | . | TRBJ2-2 | TRBV6-6 | .
CASSPIGELIPGNTIYF | TGTGCCAGCAGCCCCATCGGAGAACTGATCCCTGGAAACACCATATATTTT | . | TRBJ1-3 | TRBV9 | .
CAWSIEGKQPQHF | TGTGCCTGGAGCATAGAGGGTAAACAGCCCCAGCATTTT | . | TRBJ1-5 | TRBV30 | .
CASSLNTVQETQYF | TGTGCCAGCAGCTTAAACACAGTCCAAGAGACCCAGTACTTC | . | TRBJ2-5 | TRBV7-9 | .
CASRPSGPSPEQFF | TGTGCCAGCAGACCGAGCGGGCCATCGCCTGAGCAGTTCTTC | . | TRBJ2-1 | TRBV6-5 | .
CASSEYPNQPQHF | TGTGCCAGCAGTGAGTATCCCAATCAGCCCCAGCATTTT | . | TRBJ1-5 | TRBV2 | .
CASSLAAGSYEQYF | TGTGCCAGCAGCTTAGCGGCAGGCTCCTACGAGCAGTACTTC | . | TRBJ2-7 | TRBV7-6 | .
CASSPFGTGHQETQYF | TGTGCCAGTAGTCCCTTTGGGACAGGACACCAAGAGACCCAGTACTTC | TRBD1 | TRBJ2-5 | TRBV19 | .
CSVVWSEGNTIYF | TGCAGCGTTGTCTGGTCGGAGGGAAACACCATATATTTT | . | TRBJ1-3 | TRBV29-1 | .
CASSLWEGGETEAFF | TGTGCCAGCAGTTTATGGGAGGGGGGGGAGACTGAAGCTTTCTTT | . | TRBJ1-1 | TRBV28 | .
CASSLGRARYGYTF | TGTGCCAGCAGTTTGGGCAGGGCGAGGTATGGCTACACCTTC | . | TRBJ1-2 | TRBV28 | .
CASSRTYGYTF | TGTGCCAGTAGTAGGACTTATGGCTACACCTTC | . | TRBJ1-2 | TRBV19 | .
CASSVEGATNEKLFF | TGTGCCAGCAGCGTAGAAGGGGCAACTAATGAAAAACTGTTTTTT | . | TRBJ1-4 | TRBV9 | .
CASSLAGENQPQHF | TGCGCCAGCAGCTTGGCCGGAGAAAATCAGCCCCAGCATTTT | . | TRBJ1-5 | TRBV5-1 | .
CSAKDRAGYTF | TGCAGTGCTAAGGACAGGGCGGGCTACACCTTC | TRBD1 | TRBJ1-2 | TRBV20-1 | .
CASGPLRGVNNQPQHF | TGTGCCAGCGGACCGCTTCGGGGGGTCAACAATCAGCCCCAGCATTTT | . | TRBJ1-5 | TRBV27 | .
CASSLIGSGGASRNEQFF | TGCGCCAGCAGCTTGATCGGGAGCGGGGGGGCCTCTCGCAATGAGCAGTTCTTC | TRBD2 | TRBJ2-1 | TRBV5-1 | .
CASSSAALAGGTQETQYF | TGTGCCAGCAGCTCCGCAGCCTTAGCGGGGGGAACCCAAGAGACCCAGTACTTC | TRBD2 | TRBJ2-5 | TRBV13 | once
CASFGTVYGYTF | TGTGCCAGCTTTGGGACAGTCTATGGCTACACCTTC | TRBD1 | TRBJ1-2 | TRBV7-9 | .
CASSTGTSGASYNEQFF | TGTGCCAGTAGTACCGGGACTAGCGGGGCCTCCTACAATGAGCAGTTCTTC | TRBD2 | TRBJ2-1 | TRBV19 | .
CASSLAAGGLNNEQFF | TGTGCCAGCAGCTTGGCCGCGGGAGGGTTAAACAATGAGCAGTTCTTC | TRBD2 | TRBJ2-1 | TRBV5-4 | .
CASSEGAISQPQHF | TGTGCCAGCAGTGAAGGGGCAATTTCTCAGCCCCAGCATTTT | . | TRBJ1-5 | TRBV2 | .
CASSEDVQTSNQPQHF | TGTGCCAGCAGTGAAGACGTACAAACTAGCAATCAGCCCCAGCATTTT | . | TRBJ1-5 | TRBV2 | .
CASNPGGLENIQYF | TGTGCCAGCAACCCAGGGGGGCTGGAAAACATTCAGTACTTC | . | TRBJ2-4 | TRBV2 | .
CSVPDRGSTWETQYF | TGCAGCGTTCCTGACAGGGGATCGACCTGGGAGACCCAGTACTTC | TRBD1 | TRBJ2-5 | TRBV29-1 | .
CASSLQGGGYTF | TGTGCCAGCAGCCTACAGGGGGGTGGCTACACCTTC | TRBD1 | TRBJ1-2 | TRBV6-5 | .
CSVARLAALTDTQYF | TGCAGCGTTGCCCGACTAGCGGCCCTCACAGATACGCAGTATTTT | TRBD2 | TRBJ2-3 | TRBV29-1 | .
CASSSTGHYGYTF | TGTGCCAGCAGTTCAACAGGCCACTATGGCTACACCTTC | . | TRBJ1-2 | TRBV28 | .